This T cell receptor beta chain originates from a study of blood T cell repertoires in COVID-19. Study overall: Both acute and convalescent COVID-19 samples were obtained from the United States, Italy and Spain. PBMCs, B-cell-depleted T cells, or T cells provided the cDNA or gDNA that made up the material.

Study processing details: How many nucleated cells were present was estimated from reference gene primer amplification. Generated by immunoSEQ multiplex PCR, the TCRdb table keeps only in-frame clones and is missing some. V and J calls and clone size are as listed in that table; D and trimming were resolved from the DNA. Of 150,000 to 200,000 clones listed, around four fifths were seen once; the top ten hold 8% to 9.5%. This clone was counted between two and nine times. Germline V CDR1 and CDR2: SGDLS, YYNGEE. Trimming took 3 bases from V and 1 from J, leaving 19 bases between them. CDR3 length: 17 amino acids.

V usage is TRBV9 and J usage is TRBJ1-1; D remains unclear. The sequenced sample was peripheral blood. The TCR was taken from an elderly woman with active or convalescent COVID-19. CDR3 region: CASSEGDSQFTNTEAFF. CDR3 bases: TGTGCCAGCAGCGAGGGAGACTCACAATTCACGAACACTGAAGCTTTCTTT.